Presented here are 11 T cell receptor beta chains from one specimen sequenced in a study of CD8 T cells in Susac syndrome. Reverse transcription of roughly 0.5 to 1 ug RNA used random hexamers. Via MiXCR, TCRdb re-called the immunoSEQ multiplex PCR reads, giving one row per CDR3 protein. Among roughly 190,000 distinct CDR3 sequences, approximately 95% were seen once, and the ten largest hold approximately 0.16%. The sequenced sample consisted of CD8+ T cells from PBMCs. The receptors originated from a human donor with Susac syndrome.

J is TRBJ2-2 and V is TRBV29-1, with 13 bases aligning to TRBD2. V shed 4 bases and J 0 bases; nucleotides not matched to a gene: 8. The germline V gene has CDR1 SQVTM and CDR2 ANQGSEA. The CDR3 totals 18 residues. The CDR3 nucleotides read TGCAGCGTTGGCGGCCCGGGACTAGCGGGAACGAACACCGGGGAGCTGTTTTTT. Protein: CSVGGPGLAGTNTGELFF.

This chain uses TRBV7-9 with TRBJ1-1, with D tentatively TRBD1 (6 bases). CDR3 length: 15 amino acids. Germline V lookup: CDR1 SEHNR, CDR2 FQNEAQ (reference sequence). V was trimmed by 2 bases and J by 4 bases, leaving 14 bases between them. CDR3 nucleotide sequence: TGTGCCAGCAGCTTAAAAATAGGGGGAAGCACTGAAGCTTTCTTT. Translating it yields CASSLKIGGSTEAFF. Full variable domain (rest looked up from reference TRBV7-9 and TRBJ1-1): DTGVSQNPRHKITKRGQNVTFRCDPISEHNRLYWYRQTLGQGPEFLTYFQNEAQLEKSRLLSDRFSAERPKGSFSTLEIQRTEQGDSAMYLCASSLKIGGSTEAFFGQGTRLTVV.

The chain carries TRBV27 and TRBJ1-6; D is undetermined. Germline values: CDR1 MNHEY, CDR2 SMNVEV (reference sequence). The CDR3 loop spans 15 amino acids. V dropped 4 bases and J dropped 5 bases, with 12 bases sitting between them. The CDR3 coding sequence is TGTGCCAGCAGTTCGGTGAGGAGGGATAATTCACCCCTCCACTTT. Its protein is CASSSVRRDNSPLHF.

The J gene is TRBJ1-2, the V gene TRBV30, with D hard to call. CDR1 and CDR2 from the germline V gene are GTSNPN and SVGIG (reference sequence). This CDR3 contains 10 residues. Trimming took off 8 bases at V and 3 bases at J, with 7 bases between the two ends. The CDR3, as DNA: TGTGCCCGTTTGGACTATGGCTACACCTTC. Translated, it gives CARLDYGYTF.

The chain is built from TRBV24-1 and TRBJ2-1; 12 nucleotides align to TRBD1. The ends lost 7 bases at V and 6 bases at J; junction bases unmatched: 3. This CDR3 has 14 residues. Germline V gives CDR1 KGHDR, CDR2 SFDVKD. CDR3: CATSGTGGSNEQFF. CDR3 bases: TGTGCCACCAGCGGGACAGGGGGCTCCAATGAGCAGTTCTTC.

This chain connects TRBV20-1 to TRBJ2-3; 8 nucleotides line up with TRBD2. The CDR3 sequence is 14 residues long. Germline loops: CDR1 DFQATT, CDR2 SNEGSKA (reference sequence). The ends lost 2 bases at V and 3 bases at J; junction bases unmatched: 4. The CDR3 loop reads CSARPGLETDTQYF. CDR3 sequence (DNA): TGCAGTGCTAGACCGGGACTAGAAACAGATACGCAGTATTTT.

This chain links TRBV5-4 with TRBJ2-5; 9 bases are a match to TRBD2. Germline CDR1 SGHNT, CDR2 YYREEE (reference sequence). The CDR3 extends over 15 amino acids. Trimming took 5 bases from V and 4 from J; bases not matched to a gene: 9. CDR3 amino acids: CASRDFSGSGETQYF. Here the CDR3 DNA reads TGTGCCAGCAGAGACTTTAGCGGGAGTGGAGAGACCCAGTACTTC.

This chain joins TRBV12-3 or TRBV12-4 and TRBJ2-1; D remains ambiguous. The CDR3 contains 14 residues. V shed 5 bases and J shed 3 bases, with 11 bases lying between them. Here the CDR3 reads CASSGRRDYNEQFF. CDR3 DNA: TGTGCCAGCAGTGGGCGAAGGGACTACAATGAGCAGTTCTTC.

The rearrangement links TRBV27 to TRBJ2-2; D call uncertain. The CDR3 has 15 amino acids. Germline assignment: CDR1 MNHEY and CDR2 SMNVEV (reference sequence). Trimming left V 2 bases short and J 2 bases short, with 9 bases between. The chain's CDR3 is CASSLRVLNTGELFF. CDR3 bases: TGTGCCAGCAGTTTAAGGGTTTTAAACACCGGGGAGCTGTTTTTT.

The chain recombines TRBV9 with TRBJ1-2; D is perhaps TRBD1 (5 bases). The CDR3 is made up of 14 amino acids. Germline CDR1 and CDR2: SGDLS and YYNGEE. The ends were cut back, 2 bases at V and 0 bases at J, with 8 bases in the middle. CDR3 sequence: CASSVDSTNYGYTF. CDR3 nucleotide sequence: TGTGCCAGCAGCGTCGACAGTACTAACTATGGCTACACCTTC.

The V call is TRBV6-1, the J call TRBJ2-1, with 8 bases fitting TRBD1. The ends lost 0 bases at V and 6 bases at J; junction bases unmatched: 10. The CDR3 has 17 residues. CDR1 is MNHNS and CDR2 is SASEGT in the germline V gene. CDR3 nucleotides: TGTGCCAGCAGTGAAGCCCTGGACAGGGTCACTTCCAATGAGCAGTTCTTC. This sequence encodes CASSEALDRVTSNEQFF.